This is a list of T cell receptor beta chains from one sample in a study of CD8 T cells in ankylosing spondylitis. TCRdb re-called the 5' RACE reads with MiXCR, one entry per CDR3 protein. The table includes about 420,000 distinct CDR3 sequences, around 24% detected once. Sequencing used blood, either unsorted or a sorted T cell fraction (not recorded which). All receptors come from a male donor with ankylosing spondylitis. Both conserved end residues are part of each CDR3. The D gene is left open where the match is weak. Rows may omit the clone size; those that give it use once, few, many or a size class.

V gene: TRBV24-1; clone size: .; D gene: TRBD2; J gene: TRBJ2-1; CDR3 DNA: TGTGCCACCAGTGACTCCTTAAATAGCGGGGGCGCCTACAATGAGCAGTTCTTC; CDR3 protein: CATSDSLNSGGAYNEQFF
V gene: TRBV5-1; clone size: .; D gene: .; J gene: TRBJ2-1; CDR3 DNA: TGCGCCAGCAGCTGGGGCGGGAAGGTATTAGGAAATGAGCAGTTCTTC; CDR3 protein: CASSWGGKVLGNEQFF
V gene: TRBV15; clone size: few; D gene: .; J gene: TRBJ1-2; CDR3 DNA: TGTGCCACCAGCAGAGATAGAGGCAGTATCCTCTATGGCTACACCTTC; CDR3 protein: CATSRDRGSILYGYTF
V gene: TRBV6-5; clone size: .; D gene: TRBD2; J gene: TRBJ2-1; CDR3 DNA: TGTGCCAGCATTTGGGACTACTACAATGAGCAGTTCTTC; CDR3 protein: CASIWDYYNEQFF
V gene: TRBV11-2; clone size: .; D gene: .; J gene: TRBJ1-1; CDR3 DNA: TGTGCCAGCAGCTTAGCTCGGGGGAGCAACACTGAAGCTTTCTTT; CDR3 protein: CASSLARGSNTEAFF
V gene: TRBV6-1; clone size: few; D gene: TRBD2; J gene: TRBJ2-1; CDR3 DNA: TGTGCCAGCAGCCAGACTAGCGGGGGTGGCAATGAGCAGTTCTTC; CDR3 protein: CASSQTSGGGNEQFF
V gene: TRBV9; clone size: few; D gene: .; J gene: TRBJ1-2; CDR3 DNA: TGTGCCAGCAGCGTAGATACAGGGTATGGCTATGGCTACACCTTC; CDR3 protein: CASSVDTGYGYGYTF
V gene: TRBV18; clone size: .; D gene: TRBD2; J gene: TRBJ2-1; CDR3 DNA: TGTGCCAGCTCAACGGGGACTAGCGGGAGGGCCTACAATGAGCAGTTCTTC; CDR3 protein: CASSTGTSGRAYNEQFF
V gene: TRBV6-1; clone size: few; D gene: TRBD1; J gene: TRBJ1-6; CDR3 DNA: TGTGCCAGCAGTCCCCGGGACAGGGCTTATTCACCCCTCCACTTT; CDR3 protein: CASSPRDRAYSPLHF
V gene: TRBV10-3; clone size: .; D gene: TRBD1; J gene: TRBJ2-1; CDR3 DNA: TGTGCCATCAGCCAAGGGGGCGACGAGCAGTTCTTC; CDR3 protein: CAISQGGDEQFF
V gene: TRBV28; clone size: .; D gene: TRBD2; J gene: TRBJ2-4; CDR3 DNA: TGTGCCAGCAGTACTAGCGGGAGGGCTGTGGACATTCAGTACTTC; CDR3 protein: CASSTSGRAVDIQYF
V gene: TRBV20-1; clone size: few; D gene: .; J gene: TRBJ2-5; CDR3 DNA: TGCAGTGCTAGAGATCGAAGGAGGCTGCAAGAGACCCAGTACTTC; CDR3 protein: CSARDRRRLQETQYF
V gene: TRBV3-1; clone size: .; D gene: .; J gene: TRBJ2-1; CDR3 DNA: TGTGCCAGCAGCCAAATTTGGGGTGGAGGTTACAATGAGCAGTTCTTC; CDR3 protein: CASSQIWGGGYNEQFF
V gene: TRBV11-2; clone size: few; D gene: .; J gene: TRBJ2-5; CDR3 DNA: TGTGCCAGCGGCCGATTGTGGGTAGAGACCCAGTACTTC; CDR3 protein: CASGRLWVETQYF
V gene: TRBV20-1; clone size: few; D gene: .; J gene: TRBJ2-7; CDR3 DNA: TGCAGTGCTAGGGGGTCCATTAACTACTACGAGCAGTACTTC; CDR3 protein: CSARGSINYYEQYF
V gene: TRBV18; clone size: few; D gene: .; J gene: TRBJ2-6; CDR3 DNA: TGTGCCAGCTCACCAGGGGGAAGCTCTGGGGCCAACGTCCTGACTTTC; CDR3 protein: CASSPGGSSGANVLTF
V gene: TRBV7-9; clone size: .; D gene: .; J gene: TRBJ2-5; CDR3 DNA: TGTGCCAGCAGCTTAAGGACCGGGGCCCAGTACTTC; CDR3 protein: CASSLRTGAQYF
V gene: TRBV12-3/TRBV12-4; clone size: .; D gene: .; J gene: TRBJ2-5; CDR3 DNA: TGTGCCAGCAGTTTGAGGAACCAAGAGACCCAGTACTTC; CDR3 protein: CASSLRNQETQYF
V gene: TRBV18; clone size: .; D gene: TRBD1; J gene: TRBJ2-5; CDR3 DNA: TGTGCCAGCTCACCTCGGACAGGGCGAGAGACCCAGTACTTC; CDR3 protein: CASSPRTGRETQYF
V gene: TRBV7-9; clone size: few; D gene: .; J gene: TRBJ2-5; CDR3 DNA: TGTGCCAGCAGCAAAGAGGTCCAGGGCGTCCAGTACTTC; CDR3 protein: CASSKEVQGVQYF
V gene: TRBV20-1; clone size: few; D gene: TRBD1; J gene: TRBJ1-1; CDR3 DNA: TGCAGTGCATACGGTACAGGGGGCGCAGAAGCTTTCTTT; CDR3 protein: CSAYGTGGAEAFF
V gene: TRBV2; clone size: .; D gene: .; J gene: TRBJ2-7; CDR3 DNA: TGTGCCAGCAGGCAGCTGAGGGGAGGCTCCTACGAGCAGTACTTC; CDR3 protein: CASRQLRGGSYEQYF
V gene: TRBV29-1; clone size: many; D gene: TRBD2; J gene: TRBJ2-1; CDR3 DNA: TGCAGCGCCGCCCGAGAGCGGGGGCGTCCGTTCTTC; CDR3 protein: CSAARERGRPFF
V gene: TRBV2; clone size: .; D gene: .; J gene: TRBJ2-1; CDR3 DNA: TGTGCCAGTGATACTAGCTCCTACAATGAGCAGTTCTTC; CDR3 protein: CASDTSSYNEQFF
V gene: TRBV5-1; clone size: many; D gene: .; J gene: TRBJ2-2; CDR3 DNA: TGCGCCAGCAGCTTGGAGGCAACGAGAGCCGGGGAGCTGTTTTTT; CDR3 protein: CASSLEATRAGELFF
V gene: TRBV20-1; clone size: few; D gene: TRBD2; J gene: TRBJ2-3; CDR3 DNA: TGCAGTGCTAGAACTAGCGTGCGCACAGATACGCAGTATTTT; CDR3 protein: CSARTSVRTDTQYF
V gene: TRBV11-1; clone size: few; D gene: TRBD1; J gene: TRBJ1-1; CDR3 DNA: TGTGCCAGCAGCCCACAGGGGGCGTCCACTGAAGCTTTCTTT; CDR3 protein: CASSPQGASTEAFF
V gene: TRBV7-9; clone size: .; D gene: .; J gene: TRBJ2-1; CDR3 DNA: TGTGCCAGCAGCTTAGGACCAGGATACAATGAGCAGTTCTTC; CDR3 protein: CASSLGPGYNEQFF
V gene: TRBV4-3; clone size: few; D gene: .; J gene: TRBJ2-1; CDR3 DNA: TGCGCCAGCAGCCAAGACGGATTCACGTACAATGAGCAGTTCTTC; CDR3 protein: CASSQDGFTYNEQFF
V gene: TRBV11-2; clone size: .; D gene: .; J gene: TRBJ1-1; CDR3 DNA: TGTGCCAGCAGCTTAGGATCAAGGCCAAACACTGAAGCTTTCTTT; CDR3 protein: CASSLGSRPNTEAFF
V gene: TRBV6-5; clone size: .; D gene: TRBD2; J gene: TRBJ2-5; CDR3 DNA: TGTGCCAGCAGTTTATTAACGGGAGGGTTGGGAGAGACCCAGTACTTC; CDR3 protein: CASSLLTGGLGETQYF
V gene: TRBV6-1; clone size: .; D gene: TRBD1; J gene: TRBJ2-2; CDR3 DNA: TGTGCCAGCAGTCTGGGACAGGTTGACACCGGGGAGCTGTTTTTT; CDR3 protein: CASSLGQVDTGELFF
V gene: TRBV11-1; clone size: few; D gene: .; J gene: TRBJ2-1; CDR3 DNA: TGTGCCAGCAGCTTAGATGGGGACGATGAGCAGTTCTTC; CDR3 protein: CASSLDGDDEQFF
V gene: TRBV5-1; clone size: many; D gene: TRBD2; J gene: TRBJ2-7; CDR3 DNA: TGCGCCAGCAGCTTGTATCCGGGACTAGCGACCTACGAGCAGTACTTC; CDR3 protein: CASSLYPGLATYEQYF
V gene: TRBV20-1; clone size: once; D gene: TRBD2; J gene: TRBJ2-1; CDR3 DNA: TGCAGTGCTAGAGATCTTACTAGCGGGAGGGTCGATGAGCAGTTCTTC; CDR3 protein: CSARDLTSGRVDEQFF
V gene: TRBV2; clone size: few; D gene: .; J gene: TRBJ2-7; CDR3 DNA: TGTGCCAGCAGGGGACACGAACTCTCCTACGAGCAGTACTTC; CDR3 protein: CASRGHELSYEQYF
V gene: TRBV6-1; clone size: few; D gene: TRBD2; J gene: TRBJ2-3; CDR3 DNA: TGTGCCAGCTCCCTCGGACTAGCCGTACCACAAGATACGCAGTATTTT; CDR3 protein: CASSLGLAVPQDTQYF
V gene: TRBV7-3; clone size: .; D gene: TRBD1; J gene: TRBJ1-1; CDR3 DNA: TGTGCCAGCAGCCCACAGGGGGCATCGGGGAACACTGAAGCTTTCTTT; CDR3 protein: CASSPQGASGNTEAFF
V gene: TRBV5-1; clone size: .; D gene: .; J gene: TRBJ1-4; CDR3 DNA: TGCGCCAGCAGTTTACAGCTAAATGAAAAACTGTTTTTT; CDR3 protein: CASSLQLNEKLFF
V gene: TRBV28; clone size: once; D gene: .; J gene: TRBJ2-2; CDR3 DNA: TGTGCCAGCAGGCCAGCAGGAGGGAACACCGGGGAGCTGTTTTTT; CDR3 protein: CASRPAGGNTGELFF
V gene: TRBV5-1; clone size: .; D gene: TRBD2; J gene: TRBJ2-1; CDR3 DNA: TGCGCCAGCAGCTTGGGTGGGACTATCACAAATGAGCAGTTCTTC; CDR3 protein: CASSLGGTITNEQFF